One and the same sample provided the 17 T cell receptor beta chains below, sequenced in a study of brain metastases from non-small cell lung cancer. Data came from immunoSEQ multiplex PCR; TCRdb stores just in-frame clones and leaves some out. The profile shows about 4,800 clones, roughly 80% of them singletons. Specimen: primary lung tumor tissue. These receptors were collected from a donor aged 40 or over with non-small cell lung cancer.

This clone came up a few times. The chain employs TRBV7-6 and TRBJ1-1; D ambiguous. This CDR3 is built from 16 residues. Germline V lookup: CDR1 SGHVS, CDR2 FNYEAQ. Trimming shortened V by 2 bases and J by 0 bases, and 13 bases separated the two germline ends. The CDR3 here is CASSLLGGHVNTEAFF. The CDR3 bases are TGTGCCAGCAGCTTATTGGGCGGGCACGTGAACACTGAAGCTTTCTTT.

The CDR3 reads CASRVGQGEGYEQYF. The CDR3 DNA is TGCGCCAGCAGGGTGGGACAAGGGGAGGGCTACGAGCAGTACTTC. The V call is TRBV4-3, the J call TRBJ2-7, with a possible D match to TRBD2 (7 bases). The CDR3 extends over 15 amino acids. Germline V gives CDR1 LGHNA, CDR2 YSLEER. With 6 bases removed from V and 3 bases from J, the gap between germline ends came to 18 bases.

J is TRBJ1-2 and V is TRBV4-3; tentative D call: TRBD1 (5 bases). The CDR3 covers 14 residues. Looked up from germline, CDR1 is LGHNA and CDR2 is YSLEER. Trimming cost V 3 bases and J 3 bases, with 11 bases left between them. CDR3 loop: CASSHQWGDYGYTF. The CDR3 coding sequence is TGCGCCAGCAGCCATCAGTGGGGGGACTATGGCTACACCTTC.

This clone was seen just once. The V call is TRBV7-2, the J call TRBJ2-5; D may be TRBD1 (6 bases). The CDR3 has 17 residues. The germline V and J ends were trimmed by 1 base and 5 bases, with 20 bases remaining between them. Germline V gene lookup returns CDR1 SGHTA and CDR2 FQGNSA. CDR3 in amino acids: CASSLVGRQEWWETQYF. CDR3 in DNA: TGTGCCAGCAGCTTAGTTGGAAGACAGGAATGGTGGGAGACCCAGTACTTC. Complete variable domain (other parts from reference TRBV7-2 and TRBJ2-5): GAGVSQSPSNKVTEKGKDVELRCDPISGHTALYWYRQSLGQGLEFLIYFQGNSAPDKSGLPSDRFSAERTGGSVSTLTIQRTQQEDSAVYLCASSLVGRQEWWETQYFGPGTRLLVL.

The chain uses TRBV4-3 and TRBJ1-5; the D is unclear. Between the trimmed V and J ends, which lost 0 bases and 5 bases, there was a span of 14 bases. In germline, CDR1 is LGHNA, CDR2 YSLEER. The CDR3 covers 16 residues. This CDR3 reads CASSQEYGQSHQPQHF. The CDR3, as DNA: TGCGCCAGCAGCCAAGAATACGGGCAGAGCCATCAGCCCCAGCATTTT.

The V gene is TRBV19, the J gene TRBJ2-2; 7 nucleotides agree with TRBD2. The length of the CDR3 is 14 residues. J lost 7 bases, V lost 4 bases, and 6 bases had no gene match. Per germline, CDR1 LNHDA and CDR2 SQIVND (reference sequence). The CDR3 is CASSKSGEGGELFF. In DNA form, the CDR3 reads TGTGCCAGTAGTAAAAGCGGGGAGGGCGGGGAGCTGTTTTTT.

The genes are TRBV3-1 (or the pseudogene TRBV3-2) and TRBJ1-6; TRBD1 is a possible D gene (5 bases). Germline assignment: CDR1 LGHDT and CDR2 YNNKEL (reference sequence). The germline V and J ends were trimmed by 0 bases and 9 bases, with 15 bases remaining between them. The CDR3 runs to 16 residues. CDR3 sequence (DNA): TGTGCCAGCAGCCAAGACTCCAGGGCAGAGTTTTCACCCCTCCACTTT. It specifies CASSQDSRAEFSPLHF.

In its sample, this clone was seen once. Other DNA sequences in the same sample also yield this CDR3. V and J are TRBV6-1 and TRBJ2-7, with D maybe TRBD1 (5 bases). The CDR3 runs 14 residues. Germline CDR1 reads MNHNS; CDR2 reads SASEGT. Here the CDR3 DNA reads TGTGCCAGCAGTGAATACCCGACAGCCTACGAGCAGTACGTT. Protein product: CASSEYPTAYEQYV.

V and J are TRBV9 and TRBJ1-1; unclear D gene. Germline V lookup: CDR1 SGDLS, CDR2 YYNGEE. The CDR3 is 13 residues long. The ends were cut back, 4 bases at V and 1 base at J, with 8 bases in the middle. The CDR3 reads CASSSRTNTEAFF. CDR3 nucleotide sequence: TGTGCCAGCAGCTCCCGCACGAACACTGAAGCTTTCTTT. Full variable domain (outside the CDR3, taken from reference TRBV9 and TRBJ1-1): DSGVTQTPKHLITATGQRVTLRCSPRSGDLSVYWYQQSLDQGLQFLIQYYNGEERAKGNILERFSAQQFPDLHSELNLSSLELGDSALYFCASSSRTNTEAFFGQGTRLTVV.

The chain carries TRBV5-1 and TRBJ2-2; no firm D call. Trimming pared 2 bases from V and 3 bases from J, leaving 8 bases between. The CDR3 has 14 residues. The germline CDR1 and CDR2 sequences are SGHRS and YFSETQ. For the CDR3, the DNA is TGCGCCAGCAGCTTTTACGTGGACACCGGGGAGCTGTTTTTT. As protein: CASSFYVDTGELFF.

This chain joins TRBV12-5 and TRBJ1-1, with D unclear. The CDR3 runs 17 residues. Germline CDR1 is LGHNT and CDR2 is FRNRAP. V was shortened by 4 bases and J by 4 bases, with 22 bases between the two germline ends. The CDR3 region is CASGSGLRTDEGTEAFF. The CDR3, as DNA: TGTGCTAGTGGTTCGGGCCTAAGGACGGACGAGGGCACTGAAGCTTTCTTT. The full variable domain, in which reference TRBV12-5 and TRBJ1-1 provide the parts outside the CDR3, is DARVTQTPRHKVTEMGQEVTMRCQPILGHNTVFWYRQTMMQGLELLAYFRNRAPLDDSGMPKDRFSAEMPDATLATLKIQPSEPRDSAVYFCASGSGLRTDEGTEAFFGQGTRLTVV.

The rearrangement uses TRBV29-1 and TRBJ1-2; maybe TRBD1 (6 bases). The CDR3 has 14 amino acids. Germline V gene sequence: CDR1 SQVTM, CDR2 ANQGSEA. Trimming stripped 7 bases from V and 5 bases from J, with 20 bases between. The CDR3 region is CSALGQGSSYGYTF. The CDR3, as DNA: TGCAGCGCCCTAGGGCAGGGGTCCTCATATGGCTACACCTTC.

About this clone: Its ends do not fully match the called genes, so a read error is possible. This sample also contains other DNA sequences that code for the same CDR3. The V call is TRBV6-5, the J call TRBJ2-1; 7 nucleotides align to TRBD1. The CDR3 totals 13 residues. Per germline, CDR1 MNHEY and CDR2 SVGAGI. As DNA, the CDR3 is TGTGCTAGCAGGGGGAACTCCTACAATGAGCAGTTCTTC. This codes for CASRGNSYNEQFF.

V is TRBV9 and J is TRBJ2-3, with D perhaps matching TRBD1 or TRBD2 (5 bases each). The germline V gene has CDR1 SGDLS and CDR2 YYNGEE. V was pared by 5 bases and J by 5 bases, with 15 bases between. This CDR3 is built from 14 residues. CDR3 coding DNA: TGTGCCAGCAGTGTGGGACCGGTGCAAGATACGCAGTATTTT. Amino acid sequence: CASSVGPVQDTQYF.

The CDR3, as DNA: TGCGCCAGCAGCCAAGGGAGGGGTTCAGGATACGAGCAGTACTTC. Protein sequence: CASSQGRGSGYEQYF. The chain is built from TRBV4-3 and TRBJ2-7; D is perhaps TRBD2 (6 bases). Germline CDR1 reads LGHNA; CDR2 reads YSLEER. This CDR3 has 15 amino acids. V lost 1 base, J lost 4 bases, and 14 bases lay in between.

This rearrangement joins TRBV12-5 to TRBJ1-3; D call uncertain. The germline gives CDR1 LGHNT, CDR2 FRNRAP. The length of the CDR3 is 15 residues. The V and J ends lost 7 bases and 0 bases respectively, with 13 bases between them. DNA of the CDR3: TGTGCTAGTGCTTTACACCGGAGCTCTGGAAACACCATATATTTT. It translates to CASALHRSSGNTIYF.

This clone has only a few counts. The CDR3 DNA reads as TGTGCCAGCTCACCCGGAGCGTATGGCTACACCTTC. The encoded protein is CASSPGAYGYTF. This sequence joins TRBV18 and TRBJ1-2; D not certain. The CDR3 has 12 residues. Germline CDR1 reads KGHSH; CDR2 reads LQKENI. V lost 3 bases to trimming and J lost 5 bases, with 7 bases between them.